Presented here are 32 T cell receptor beta chains from one specimen sequenced in a study of Graves' ophthalmopathy and Graves' hyperthyroidism. RNA transcripts were the template, and TCR beta CDR3 regions were amplified from them. RT-PCR in the first round used HTBI primers; a second-round multiplex PCR followed. TCRdb itself ran the multiplex PCR reads through MiXCR, one entry per CDR3 protein. The sample yields 650,000 to 800,000 distinct CDR3 sequences, over 40% seen once. The sequenced material came from peripheral blood. These receptors originate from an adult man with Graves' ophthalmopathy.

V and J are TRBV11-2 and TRBJ2-6; possible D gene TRBD1, 7 bases. V was clipped by 3 bases and J by 2 bases, with 14 bases between them. Germline assignment: CDR1 SGHAT and CDR2 FQNNGV. The CDR3 extends over 17 amino acids. CDR3 region: CASSFQGGRTGANVLTF. The CDR3 DNA follows: TGTGCCAGCAGCTTTCAGGGGGGTCGAACTGGGGCCAACGTCCTGACTTTC.

A few counts support this clonotype. V and J are TRBV5-4 and TRBJ2-6, with D perhaps TRBD1 or TRBD2 (5 bases each). CDR1 SGHNT and CDR2 YYREEE come from the germline V gene (reference sequence). This CDR3 is 17 amino acids long. V lost 2 bases to trimming and J lost 0 bases, with 12 bases between them. The CDR3 nucleotides read TGTGCCAGCAGCTTACTAGGTGGGGGCTCTGGGGCCAACGTCCTGACTTTC. It codes for CASSLLGGGSGANVLTF.

The chain links TRBV29-1 to TRBJ2-2; D call uncertain. In germline, CDR1 is SQVTM, CDR2 ANQGSEA. There are 11 residues in the CDR3. The germline V and J ends were trimmed by 4 bases and 11 bases, with 11 bases remaining between them. CDR3 sequence (DNA): TGCAGCGTTGCACGGTCGGGTGAGCTGTTTTTT. Residues: CSVARSGELFF.

This clonotype was observed many times. The rearrangement joins TRBV29-1 to TRBJ2-7; no reliable D call. The CDR3 covers 13 residues. The germline gives CDR1 SQVTM, CDR2 ANQGSEA. V shed 4 bases and J shed 0 bases, with 10 bases lying between them. CDR3 region: CSVVVTHSYEQYF. CDR3 in DNA: TGCAGCGTTGTAGTCACCCACTCCTACGAGCAGTACTTC.

This chain connects TRBV10-3 to TRBJ1-6; 7 positions agree with TRBD1. Germline CDR1 is ENHRY and CDR2 is SYGVKD. Unmatched junction bases numbered 20, after V lost 10 bases and J lost 5 bases. The CDR3 has 18 amino acids. The CDR3 nucleotides read TGTGCCAGCAGCAACCCACCGGCCAGGGGGGGGGATAATTCACCCCTCCACTTT. Its translation is CASSNPPARGGDNSPLHF.

In this sample, this clonotype turned up many times. The chain combines TRBV9 with TRBJ1-2; D remains unclear. V lost 1 base and J lost 7, with 14 bases in between. The CDR3 sequence is 14 residues long. Looked up from germline, CDR1 is SGDLS and CDR2 is YYNGEE. In DNA, the CDR3 is TGTGCCAGCAGCGTATTGGGAGAGAACCCTGGCTACACCTTC. It encodes CASSVLGENPGYTF. The variable domain in full, with the rest retrieved from reference TRBV9 and TRBJ1-2, is DSGVTQTPKHLITATGQRVTLRCSPRSGDLSVYWYQQSLDQGLQFLIQYYNGEERAKGNILERFSAQQFPDLHSELNLSSLELGDSALYFCASSVLGENPGYTFGSGTRLTVV.

In its sample, this clonotype was seen many times. The genes are TRBV2 and TRBJ1-5; the D is unclear. Germline V CDR1 and CDR2: SNHLY, FYNNEI. The CDR3 covers 13 residues. V shed 5 bases and J shed 4 bases, with 9 bases lying between them. CDR3 bases: TGTGCCAGCAGTCCGGGTCCTAATCAGCCCCAGCATTTT. The encoded protein is CASSPGPNQPQHF.

CDR3 DNA: TGTGCCACCAGCAGAATAAAGACAGGGAATGAAAAACTGTTTTTT. Protein: CATSRIKTGNEKLFF. This rearrangement joins TRBV15 to TRBJ1-4; 7 nucleotides line up with TRBD1. V lost 2 bases to trimming and J lost 5 bases; unmatched junction nucleotides: 5. The CDR3 runs 15 residues. Germline V gene sequence: CDR1 LNHNV, CDR2 YYDKDF (reference sequence).

This clonotype was picked up many times. The V gene is TRBV19, the J gene TRBJ1-1; D is unresolved. The ends were cut back, 1 base at V and 8 bases at J, with 8 bases in the middle. The V gene's germline CDR1 is LNHDA and CDR2 SQIVND (reference sequence). The CDR3 spans 12 residues. Here the CDR3 DNA reads TGTGCCAGTAGTATAGGAGCGAGAGAAGCTTTCTTT. Protein sequence: CASSIGAREAFF.

The table lists this clonotype with many counts. The chain employs TRBV19 and TRBJ1-5; D may be TRBD1 (5 bases). CDR3 length equals 16 residues. With 3 bases removed from V and 10 bases from J, the gap between germline ends came to 22 bases. CDR1 and CDR2 (germline): LNHDA, SQIVND (reference sequence). The CDR3 here is CASSISRGVFGVPQHF. CDR3 nucleotide sequence: TGTGCCAGTAGTATCTCCCGAGGGGTTTTCGGGGTCCCCCAGCATTTT.

This clonotype was counted many times. The chain employs TRBV2 and TRBJ1-3; tentatively, D is TRBD1 (5 bases). Germline values: CDR1 SNHLY, CDR2 FYNNEI. This CDR3 comprises 15 residues. Trimming took off 7 bases at V and 0 bases at J, with 13 bases between the two ends. In nucleotides, the CDR3 is TGTGCCAGCAAGTACCAGGGACCCTCTGGAAACACCATATATTTT. Translating gives CASKYQGPSGNTIYF.

There are many counts of this clonotype. The genes are TRBV7-9 and TRBJ1-4; D may be TRBD1 (6 bases). This CDR3 is 18 amino acids long. Trimming pared 2 bases from V and 4 bases from J, leaving 20 bases between. Germline CDR1 is SEHNR and CDR2 is FQNEAQ (reference sequence). The CDR3 sequence is CASSLNGEWTAHNEKLFF. In DNA, the CDR3 is TGTGCCAGCAGCTTAAATGGAGAATGGACAGCCCATAATGAAAAACTGTTTTTT.

This clonotype was picked up a small number of times. The gene calls are TRBV20-1 and TRBJ2-7; 9 bases are a match to TRBD2. V was clipped by 6 bases and J by 4 bases; unmatched bases: 10. The CDR3 consists of 14 residues. CDR1 DFQATT and CDR2 SNEGSKA come from the germline V gene (reference sequence). The CDR3 nucleotides read TGCAGTGCCAGATCAACTAGCGGGTCTTACGAGCAGTACTTC. The encoded protein is CSARSTSGSYEQYF.

This clonotype came up many times. The V and J genes are TRBV5-8 and TRBJ2-5; 10 bases align to TRBD1. Per germline, CDR1 SGHTS and CDR2 YDEGEE. The ends lost 4 bases at V and 4 bases at J; junction bases unmatched: 7. The CDR3 is 15 residues long. CDR3 region: CASSRTGGTSETQYF. DNA of the CDR3: TGTGCCAGCAGCCGGACAGGGGGGACTTCAGAGACCCAGTACTTC.

Remarks on this clonotype: This may come from a read error, since a much larger clone is one base off. The gene calls are TRBV24-1 and TRBJ1-5; D not resolved. The CDR3 totals 12 residues. Germline assignment: CDR1 KGHDR and CDR2 SFDVKD. The CDR3 is CATSDLKDTRYF. The CDR3 nucleotides read TGTGCCACCAGTGATTTGAAGGATACGCGGTATTTT.

The J gene is TRBJ2-5, the V gene TRBV2, with 9 bases aligning to TRBD2. The CDR3 is 15 residues long. The V segment lost 4 bases and the J segment 5 bases; nucleotides outside the gene matches: 8. Germline V lookup: CDR1 SNHLY, CDR2 FYNNEI. The CDR3 is CASSVGGRALETQYF. The CDR3 DNA reads as TGTGCCAGCAGTGTGGGCGGGAGGGCCTTGGAGACCCAGTACTTC.

This clonotype was picked up many times. The chain has TRBV4-1 and TRBJ1-5, with TRBD1 matching over 8 bases. This CDR3 is built from 15 residues. The V gene's germline CDR1 is MGHRA and CDR2 YSYEKL. The V and J ends lost 0 bases and 5 bases, in that order; junction bases with no gene match: 3. For the CDR3, the DNA is TGCGCCAGCAGCCAAGAGGACAGGGCTGATCAGCCCCAGCATTTT. Its protein is CASSQEDRADQPQHF.

This chain uses TRBV10-3 with TRBJ1-5; the D gene is possibly TRBD1 (5 bases). The CDR3 runs to 14 residues. Trimming cost V 3 bases and J 7 bases, with 13 bases left between them. Germline V lookup: CDR1 ENHRY, CDR2 SYGVKD. The CDR3 DNA follows: TGTGCCATCAGTGATGGGACCGGCGAACAGCCCCAGCATTTT. Translation: CAISDGTGEQPQHF.

This clonotype was recorded many times. The chain employs TRBV29-1 and TRBJ1-4; TRBD1 matches 9 bases. The CDR3 totals 12 residues. Trimming removed 5 bases from V and 8 bases from J; junction bases left unmatched: 3. Germline CDR1 and CDR2: SQVTM and ANQGSEA. The chain's CDR3 is CSVRQGGEKLFF. CDR3 DNA sequence: TGCAGCGTTCGACAGGGGGGAGAAAAACTGTTTTTT. Full variable domain (outside the CDR3, taken from reference TRBV29-1 and TRBJ1-4): SAVISQKPSRDICQRGTSLTIQCQVDSQVTMMFWYRQQPGQSLTLIATANQGSEATYESGFVIDKFPISRPNLTFSTLTVSNMSPEDSSIYLCSVRQGGEKLFFGSGTQLSVL.

This clonotype was recorded a few times. The V call is TRBV7-2, the J call TRBJ2-6; D remains ambiguous. The CDR3 has 13 residues. Germline V gives CDR1 SGHTA, CDR2 FQGNSA. V lost 1 base, J lost 14 bases, and 12 bases lay in between. The CDR3 loop is CASSLGTGLILTF. The CDR3 bases are TGTGCCAGCAGCTTAGGCACGGGCCTCATCCTGACTTTC.

The chain employs TRBV7-9 and TRBJ2-7, with 9 bases lining up with TRBD1. The trim removed 6 bases at V and 5 bases at J, leaving 8 bases unmatched. Germline V gene lookup returns CDR1 SEHNR and CDR2 FQNEAQ (reference sequence). The CDR3 covers 14 residues. CDR3 amino acids: CASSKQGALNEQYF. In nucleotides, the CDR3 is TGTGCCAGCAGTAAACAGGGGGCGCTGAACGAGCAGTACTTC.

The chain couples TRBV12-3 or TRBV12-4 to TRBJ2-2, with 7 bases aligning to TRBD1. V gave up 6 bases and J gave up 4 bases; unmatched junction bases: 8. The CDR3 runs to 15 residues. CDR3 loop: CASSTGDYGTGELFF. The DNA for the CDR3 is TGTGCCAGCAGCACAGGGGATTACGGCACCGGGGAGCTGTTTTTT.

The rearrangement links TRBV7-9 to TRBJ2-6; a possible D gene is TRBD2 (6 bases). V lost 6 bases and J 2 bases, leaving 23 bases between the germline ends. CDR3 size: 19 residues. CDR1 SEHNR and CDR2 FQNEAQ come from the germline V gene (reference sequence). CDR3 DNA: TGTGCCAGCAGTTTATCGGCTCGACTAGGGGCGCCTGGGGCCAACGTCCTGACTTTC. Amino acid sequence: CASSLSARLGAPGANVLTF.

Of note for this clonotype: The CDR3 does not close with the conserved phenylalanine or tryptophan, likely indicating a read error. The chain is built from TRBV4-2 and TRBJ1-1, with 8 bases matching TRBD1. This CDR3 has 15 amino acids. Germline values: CDR1 LGHNA, CDR2 YNFKEQ. Trimming took 2 bases from V and 4 from J; bases not matched to a gene: 6. The CDR3 DNA reads as TGTGCCAGCAGCCAAATGACAGGGGAGGGCACTGAAGCTTTCTCT. It translates to CASSQMTGEGTEAFS.

With respect to this clonotype: Being one base from a much bigger clone, this may be a read error. The final CDR3 position lacks the conserved phenylalanine or tryptophan, pointing to a likely read error. The rearrangement links TRBV5-1 to TRBJ1-1; D might be TRBD1 (5 bases). The CDR3 totals 15 residues. Germline lookup yields CDR1 SGHRS and CDR2 YFSETQ. V was pared by 4 bases and J by 1 base, with 14 bases between. The CDR3 nucleotides are TGCGCCAGCAGCCCGGCGGGGCCGGGGAACACTGAAGCTTTCCTT. Its protein product is CASSPAGPGNTEAFL.

As concerns this clonotype: The conserved closing phenylalanine or tryptophan is absent in this CDR3, likely reflecting a read error. The rearrangement uses TRBV29-1 and TRBJ2-7; 11 positions agree with TRBD2. The CDR3 runs to 15 residues. The V gene's germline CDR1 is SQVTM and CDR2 ANQGSEA. V lost 5 bases to trimming and J lost 0 bases; unmatched junction nucleotides: 6. The CDR3 sequence: CSVPTGTSGSYEQYL. The CDR3 DNA follows: TGCAGCGTTCCGACAGGGACTAGCGGCTCCTACGAGCAGTACCTC.

The chain carries TRBV5-6 and TRBJ2-5; 8 nucleotides align to TRBD2. J was trimmed by 0 bases and V by 7 bases; bases with no gene match: 8. Germline V gene sequence: CDR1 SGHDT, CDR2 YYEEEE. The CDR3 is made up of 15 amino acids. In DNA form, the CDR3 reads TGTGCCAGCGCTTCGACTAGCGAACACCAAGAGACCCAGTACTTC. Protein product: CASASTSEHQETQYF.

CDR3: CASSLGLPDTQYF. CDR3 DNA sequence: TGTGCCAGCAGCTTAGGGTTGCCGGATACGCAGTATTTT. The chain uses TRBV7-2 and TRBJ2-3; D is uncertain. This CDR3 has 13 amino acids. Trimming took 1 base from V and 6 from J, leaving 8 bases between them. Germline V gives CDR1 SGHTA, CDR2 FQGNSA.

The J gene is TRBJ1-2, the V gene TRBV29-1, with 8 bases matching TRBD1. Germline lookup yields CDR1 SQVTM and CDR2 ANQGSEA. The V gene end was trimmed by 4 bases and the J gene end by 8 bases; junction bases not matched to a gene: 6. The CDR3 is 12 amino acids. Here the CDR3 DNA reads TGCAGCGTTGGGGCAGGGGGCGAGGGCTACACCTTC. Protein product: CSVGAGGEGYTF.

Only one count was recorded for this clonotype. The V and J genes are TRBV7-2 and TRBJ1-2, with 9 bases fitting TRBD1. This CDR3 has 13 residues. V shed 7 bases, J shed 3 bases, and the junction held 3 bases outside the gene matches. Germline CDR1 and CDR2: SGHTA and FQGNSA. CDR3 in amino acids: CASNDRGDYGYTF. The CDR3 nucleotides are TGTGCCAGCAACGACAGGGGGGACTATGGCTACACCTTC.

A note on this clonotype: A read error is possible here, since a much larger clone lies one base away. The chain employs TRBV14 and TRBJ1-4; 8 bases align to TRBD1. CDR3 length equals 15 residues. Per the germline V gene, CDR1 is SGHDN and CDR2 is FVKESK. Trimming cost V 1 base and J 11 bases; bases outside gene matches: 9. The CDR3 DNA reads TGTGCCAGCAGCCAAGTAGGGACAGGCGCGACCAAACTGTTTTTT. Its protein product is CASSQVGTGATKLFF.

The rearrangement uses TRBV7-9 and TRBJ1-1; D gene unclear. Germline CDR1 SEHNR, CDR2 FQNEAQ (reference sequence). V lost 2 bases and J lost 6, with 7 bases in between. CDR3 length: 12 amino acids. The chain's CDR3 is CASSLRYSEAFF. The DNA for the CDR3 is TGTGCCAGCAGCTTAAGGTACTCTGAAGCTTTCTTT.